These T cell receptor beta chains were read from a single sample in a study of CD8 T cells in ankylosing spondylitis. Using its own MiXCR run on the 5' RACE reads, TCRdb lists one record per CDR3 protein. Of 200,000 or so distinct CDR3 sequences listed, around a quarter are singletons. Input material: blood, either unsorted or a sorted T cell fraction (not recorded which). All receptors derive from a male donor with ankylosing spondylitis or in good health (not recorded which). Both conserved end residues are part of each CDR3.

TRBV20-1	TRBJ2-7	CSANRDAGEYF
TRBV10-1	TRBJ2-2	CASSTTGTGDTGELFF
TRBV5-1	TRBJ2-1	CASSRLAGATGLGSGEQFF
TRBV29-1	TRBJ2-1	CSVGAGRGGNEQFF
TRBV7-2	TRBJ2-1	CASRRGLDNEQFF
TRBV6-5	TRBJ2-5	CASSYRRRGSAKTQYF
TRBV7-9	TRBJ2-5	CASKATAGSETQYF
TRBV6-5	TRBJ2-3	CASSLQGRGTDTQYF
TRBV4-1	TRBJ2-7	CASSRVEAGGRYEQYF
TRBV20-1	TRBJ2-3	CSAGDRADTQYF
TRBV19	TRBJ2-5	CASSHVQLGQETQYF